This T cell receptor beta chain derives from a study of cytomegalovirus exposure and HLA in healthy donors. It was with 60 Vbeta and 13 Jbeta primers that the PCR ran. Repertoires were generated with immunoSEQ multiplex PCR, while TCRdb's copy carries only in-frame clones and drops some. Here the sample spans approximately 77,000 clones, less than 80% being singletons. This receptor was identified in a woman in her 40s in good health and CMV-seronegative. The sequenced sample consisted of PBMCs.

Here the CDR3 reads CASSFDRGNQPQHF. In DNA, the CDR3 is TGTGCCAGCAGCTTCGACAGGGGCAATCAGCCCCAGCATTTT. This sequence joins TRBV7-2 and TRBJ1-5; 7 nucleotides agree with TRBD1. Germline values: CDR1 SGHTA, CDR2 FQGNSA. CDR3 length: 14 residues. V lost 3 bases, J lost 2 bases, and 1 base stayed unmatched.